The sequence of this T cell receptor beta chain was determined in a study of cytomegalovirus exposure and HLA in healthy donors. The method was immunoSEQ multiplex PCR; TCRdb's version includes in-frame clones alone and lacks a portion of them. The sample consists of over 120,000 clones, 85% to 90% of them appearing once. Points from the study as a whole: According to a subsequent analysis, TCR clusters from the first cohort were inclined to appear together in the roughly 110 validation repertoires. Some TCR beta chains (around 180 of them) were listed as cytomegalovirus-associated.

As for this clone: As yet, its antigen is unknown.

This CDR3 contains 11 residues. V lost 5 bases and J 11 bases, leaving 10 bases between the germline ends. The germline gives CDR1 LNHDA, CDR2 SQIVND (reference sequence). The V and J genes are TRBV19 and TRBJ1-5; D unresolved. Sequenced sample: PBMCs. The TCR originated in a woman under 40 in good health and CMV-seropositive. For the CDR3, the DNA is TGTGCCAGTAGTGCCCGGGAGGCCCAGCATTTT. It translates to CASSAREAQHF.